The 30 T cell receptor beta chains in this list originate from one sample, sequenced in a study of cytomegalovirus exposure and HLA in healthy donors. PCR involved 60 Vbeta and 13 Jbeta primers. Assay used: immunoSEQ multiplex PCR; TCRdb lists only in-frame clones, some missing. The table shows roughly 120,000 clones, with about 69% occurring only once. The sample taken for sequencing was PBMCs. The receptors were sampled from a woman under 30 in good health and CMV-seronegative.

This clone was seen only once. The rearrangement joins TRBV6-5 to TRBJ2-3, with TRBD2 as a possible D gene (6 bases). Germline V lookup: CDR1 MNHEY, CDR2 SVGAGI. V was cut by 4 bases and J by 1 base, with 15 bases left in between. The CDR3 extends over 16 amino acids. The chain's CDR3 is CASSSKAGGGTDTQYF. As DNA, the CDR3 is TGTGCCAGCAGTTCTAAGGCTGGCGGGGGCACAGATACGCAGTATTTT.

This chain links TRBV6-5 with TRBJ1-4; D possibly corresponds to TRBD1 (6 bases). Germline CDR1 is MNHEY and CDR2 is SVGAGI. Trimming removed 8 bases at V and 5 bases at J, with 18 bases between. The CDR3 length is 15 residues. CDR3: CASGLGGRTNEKLFF. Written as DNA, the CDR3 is TGTGCCAGCGGCCTAGGGGGACGGACAAATGAAAAACTGTTTTTT.

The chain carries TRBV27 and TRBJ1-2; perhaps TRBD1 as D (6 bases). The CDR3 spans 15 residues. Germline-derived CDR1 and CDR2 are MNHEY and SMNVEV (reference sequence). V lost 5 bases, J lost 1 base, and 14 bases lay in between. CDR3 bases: TGTGCCAGCAGTCCTCAAACAGGGTTTAACTATGGCTACACCTTC. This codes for CASSPQTGFNYGYTF.

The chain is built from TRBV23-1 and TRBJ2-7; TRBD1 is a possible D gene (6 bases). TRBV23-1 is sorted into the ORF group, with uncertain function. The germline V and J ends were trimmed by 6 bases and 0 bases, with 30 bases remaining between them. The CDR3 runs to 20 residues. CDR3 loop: CASSPEMGDKQVARSYEQYF. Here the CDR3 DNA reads TGCGCCAGCAGCCCGGAAATGGGGGACAAACAGGTAGCCCGCTCCTACGAGCAGTACTTC.

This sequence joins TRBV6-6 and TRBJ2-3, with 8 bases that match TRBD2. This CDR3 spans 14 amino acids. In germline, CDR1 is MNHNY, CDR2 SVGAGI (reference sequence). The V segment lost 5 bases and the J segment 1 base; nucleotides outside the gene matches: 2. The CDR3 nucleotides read TGTGCCAGCAGTACTAGCGGTGGCACAGATACGCAGTATTTT. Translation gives CASSTSGGTDTQYF.

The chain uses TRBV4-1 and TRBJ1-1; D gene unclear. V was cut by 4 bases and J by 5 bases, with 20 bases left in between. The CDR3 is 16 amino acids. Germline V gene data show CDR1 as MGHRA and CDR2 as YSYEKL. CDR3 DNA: TGCGCCAGCAGCCCTGGGGTAAACAGCAGAGGGACTGAAGCTTTCTTT. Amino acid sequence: CASSPGVNSRGTEAFF.

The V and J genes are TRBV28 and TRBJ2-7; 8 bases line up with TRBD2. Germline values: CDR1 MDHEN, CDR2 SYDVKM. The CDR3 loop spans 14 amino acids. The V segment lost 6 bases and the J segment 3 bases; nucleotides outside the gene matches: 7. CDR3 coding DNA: TGTGCCAGCAGCCCGCCTAGCGGGTTCTACGAGCAGTACTTC. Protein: CASSPPSGFYEQYF.

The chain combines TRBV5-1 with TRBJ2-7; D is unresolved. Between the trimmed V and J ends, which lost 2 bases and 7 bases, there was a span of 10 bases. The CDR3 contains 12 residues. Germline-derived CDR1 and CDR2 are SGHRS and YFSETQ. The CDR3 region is CASSLDRGEQYF. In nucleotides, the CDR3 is TGCGCCAGCAGCTTAGACCGAGGAGAGCAGTACTTC.

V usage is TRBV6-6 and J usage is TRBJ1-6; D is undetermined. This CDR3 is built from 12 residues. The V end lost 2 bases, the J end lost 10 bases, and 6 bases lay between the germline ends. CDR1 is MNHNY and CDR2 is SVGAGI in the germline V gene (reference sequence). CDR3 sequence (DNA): TGTGCCAGCAGTTACCCAGAATCACCCCTCCACTTT. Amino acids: CASSYPESPLHF.

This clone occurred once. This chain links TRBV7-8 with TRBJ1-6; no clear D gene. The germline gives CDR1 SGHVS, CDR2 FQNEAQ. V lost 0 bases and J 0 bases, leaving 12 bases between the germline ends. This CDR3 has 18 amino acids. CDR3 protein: CASSLALRRSSYNSPLHF. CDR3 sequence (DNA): TGTGCCAGCAGCTTAGCGCTACGGAGGAGCTCCTATAATTCACCCCTCCACTTT.

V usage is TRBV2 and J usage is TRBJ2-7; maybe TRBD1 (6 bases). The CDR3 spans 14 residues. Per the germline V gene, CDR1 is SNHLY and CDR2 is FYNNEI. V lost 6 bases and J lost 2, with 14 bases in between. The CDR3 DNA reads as TGTGCCAGCAGAAGACAGGTCCAAACCTACGAGCAGTACTTC. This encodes CASRRQVQTYEQYF.

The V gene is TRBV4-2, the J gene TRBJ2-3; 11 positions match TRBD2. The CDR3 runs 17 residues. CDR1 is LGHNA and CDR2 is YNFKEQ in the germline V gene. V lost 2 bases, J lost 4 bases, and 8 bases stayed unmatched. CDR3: CASSQRSGGVQADTQYF. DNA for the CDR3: TGTGCCAGCAGCCAACGTAGCGGGGGGGTTCAAGCAGATACGCAGTATTTT.

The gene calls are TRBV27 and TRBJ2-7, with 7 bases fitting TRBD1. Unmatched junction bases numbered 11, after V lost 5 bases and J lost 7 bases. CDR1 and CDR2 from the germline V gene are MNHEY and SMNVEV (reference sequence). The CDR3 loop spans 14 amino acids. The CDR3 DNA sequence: TGTGCCAGCAGTCCTCGACAGGGTACGGAAGAGCAGTACTTC. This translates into CASSPRQGTEEQYF.

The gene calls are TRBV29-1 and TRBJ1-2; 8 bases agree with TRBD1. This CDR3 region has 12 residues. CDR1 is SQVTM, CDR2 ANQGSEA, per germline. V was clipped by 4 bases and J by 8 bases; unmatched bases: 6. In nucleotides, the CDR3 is TGCAGCGTTGTCCAGGGGGCCCGGGGCTACACCTTC. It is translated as CSVVQGARGYTF.

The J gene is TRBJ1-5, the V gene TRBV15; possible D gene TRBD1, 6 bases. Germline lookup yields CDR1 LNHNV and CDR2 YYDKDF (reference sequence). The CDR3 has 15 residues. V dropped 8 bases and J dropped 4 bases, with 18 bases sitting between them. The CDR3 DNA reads TGTGCCACCCAACTGAGTTGGCAGGGGAATCAGCCCCAGCATTTT. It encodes CATQLSWQGNQPQHF.

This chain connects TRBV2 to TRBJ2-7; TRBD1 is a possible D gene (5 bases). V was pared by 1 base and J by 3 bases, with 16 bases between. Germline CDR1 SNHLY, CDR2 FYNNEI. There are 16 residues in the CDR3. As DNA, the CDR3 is TGTGCCAGCAGTGAAGAAATGGGTGCCAGGGACTACGAGCAGTACTTC. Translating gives CASSEEMGARDYEQYF.

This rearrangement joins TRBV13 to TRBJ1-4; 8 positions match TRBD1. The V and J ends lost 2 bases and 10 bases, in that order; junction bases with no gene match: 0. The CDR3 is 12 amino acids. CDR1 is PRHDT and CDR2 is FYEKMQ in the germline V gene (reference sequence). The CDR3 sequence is CASSLTGGKLFF. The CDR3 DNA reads TGTGCCAGCAGCTTAACAGGGGGAAAACTGTTTTTT. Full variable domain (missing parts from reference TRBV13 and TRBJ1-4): AAGVIQSPRHLIKEKRETATLKCYPIPRHDTVYWYQQGPGQDPQFLISFYEKMQSDKGSIPDRFSAQQFSDYHSELNMSSLELGDSALYFCASSLTGGKLFFGSGTQLSVL.

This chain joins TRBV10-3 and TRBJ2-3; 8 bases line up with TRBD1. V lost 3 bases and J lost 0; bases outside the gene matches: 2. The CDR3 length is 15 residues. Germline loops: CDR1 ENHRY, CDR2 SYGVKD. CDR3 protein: CAISDDRGSTDTQYF. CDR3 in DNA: TGTGCCATCAGTGACGACAGGGGAAGCACAGATACGCAGTATTTT.

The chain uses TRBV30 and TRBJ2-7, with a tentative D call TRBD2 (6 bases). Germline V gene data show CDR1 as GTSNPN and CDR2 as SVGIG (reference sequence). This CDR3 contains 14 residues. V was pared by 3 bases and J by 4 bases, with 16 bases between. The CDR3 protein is CAWRWRAGTYEQYF. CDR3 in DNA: TGTGCCTGGAGATGGCGGGCAGGGACTTACGAGCAGTACTTC.

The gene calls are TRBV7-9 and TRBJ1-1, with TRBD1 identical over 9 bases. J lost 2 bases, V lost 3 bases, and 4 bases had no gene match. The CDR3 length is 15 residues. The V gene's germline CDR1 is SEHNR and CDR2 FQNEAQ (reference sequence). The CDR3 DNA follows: TGTGCCAGCAGCTTCGCCACAGGGGGCAACACTGAAGCTTTCTTT. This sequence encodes CASSFATGGNTEAFF.

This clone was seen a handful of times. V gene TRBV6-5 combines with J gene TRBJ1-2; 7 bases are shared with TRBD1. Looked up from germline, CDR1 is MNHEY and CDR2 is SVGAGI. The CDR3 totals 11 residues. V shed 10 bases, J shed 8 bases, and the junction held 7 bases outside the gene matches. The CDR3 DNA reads TGTGCCACCGGGAGGGGGCGAGGCTACACCTTC. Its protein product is CATGRGRGYTF.

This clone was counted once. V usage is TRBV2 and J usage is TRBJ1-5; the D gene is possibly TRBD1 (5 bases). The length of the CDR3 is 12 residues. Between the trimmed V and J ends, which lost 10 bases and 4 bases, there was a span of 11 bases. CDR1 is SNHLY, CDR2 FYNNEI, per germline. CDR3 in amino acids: CATKGFNQPQHF. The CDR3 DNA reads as TGTGCCACGAAGGGGTTTAATCAGCCCCAGCATTTT.

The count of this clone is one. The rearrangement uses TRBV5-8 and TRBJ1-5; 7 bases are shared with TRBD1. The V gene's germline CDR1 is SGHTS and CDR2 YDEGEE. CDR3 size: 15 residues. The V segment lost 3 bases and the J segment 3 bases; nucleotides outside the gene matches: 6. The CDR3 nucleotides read TGTGCCAGCAGCTATGGACAGGCCGCCAATCAGCCCCAGCATTTT. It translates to CASSYGQAANQPQHF.

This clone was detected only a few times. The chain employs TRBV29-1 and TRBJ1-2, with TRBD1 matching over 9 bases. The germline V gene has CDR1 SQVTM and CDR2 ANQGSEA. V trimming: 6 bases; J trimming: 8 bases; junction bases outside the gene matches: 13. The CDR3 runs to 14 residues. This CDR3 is CSVDSGQGREGYTF. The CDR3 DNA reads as TGCAGCGTAGACTCTGGACAGGGGCGGGAAGGCTACACCTTC.

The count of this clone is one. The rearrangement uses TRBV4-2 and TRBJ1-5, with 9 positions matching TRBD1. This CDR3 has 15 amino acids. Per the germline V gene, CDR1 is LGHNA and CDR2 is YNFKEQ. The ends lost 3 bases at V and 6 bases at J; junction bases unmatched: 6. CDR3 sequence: CASSHMTGGGQPQHF. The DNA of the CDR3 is TGTGCCAGCAGCCATATGACAGGGGGAGGTCAGCCCCAGCATTTT.

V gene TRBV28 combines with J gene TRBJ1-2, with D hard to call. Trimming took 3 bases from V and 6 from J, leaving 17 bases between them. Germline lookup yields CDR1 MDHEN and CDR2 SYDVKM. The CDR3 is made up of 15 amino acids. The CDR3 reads CASSLLGGQADGYTF. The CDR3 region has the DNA TGTGCCAGCAGTTTGTTGGGAGGGCAGGCAGATGGCTACACCTTC.

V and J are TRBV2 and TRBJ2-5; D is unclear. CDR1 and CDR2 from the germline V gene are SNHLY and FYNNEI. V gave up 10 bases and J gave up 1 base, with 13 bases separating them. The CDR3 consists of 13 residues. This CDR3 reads CATGRGLQETQYF. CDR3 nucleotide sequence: TGTGCCACCGGTCGAGGCCTCCAAGAGACCCAGTACTTC.

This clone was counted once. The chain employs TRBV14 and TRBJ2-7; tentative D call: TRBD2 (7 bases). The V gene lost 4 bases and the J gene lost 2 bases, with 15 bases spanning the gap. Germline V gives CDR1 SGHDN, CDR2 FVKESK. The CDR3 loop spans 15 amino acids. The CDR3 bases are TGTGCCAGCAGCCCGAGGGGCGGGGGCCCCTACGAGCAGTACTTC. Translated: CASSPRGGGPYEQYF. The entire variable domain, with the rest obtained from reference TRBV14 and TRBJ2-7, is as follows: EAGVTQFPSHSVIEKGQTVTLRCDPISGHDNLYWYRRVMGKEIKFLLHFVKESKQDESGMPNNRFLAERTGGTYSTLKVQPAELEDSGVYFCASSPRGGGPYEQYFGPGTRLTVT.

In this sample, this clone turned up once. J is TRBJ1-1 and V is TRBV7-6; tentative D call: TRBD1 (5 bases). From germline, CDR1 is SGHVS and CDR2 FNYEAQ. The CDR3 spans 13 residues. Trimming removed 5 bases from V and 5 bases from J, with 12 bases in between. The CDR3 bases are TGTGCCAGCAGCGCGATGGGGGGAACTGAAGCTTTCTTT. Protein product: CASSAMGGTEAFF.

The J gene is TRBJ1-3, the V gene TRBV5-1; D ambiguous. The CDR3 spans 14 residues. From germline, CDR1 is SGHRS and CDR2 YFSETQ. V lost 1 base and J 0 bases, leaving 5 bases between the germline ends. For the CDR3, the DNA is TGCGCCAGCAGCTTGAAGAGCTCTGGAAACACCATATATTTT. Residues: CASSLKSSGNTIYF.